The 32 T cell receptor beta chains given below trace back to one sample, sequenced in a study of cytomegalovirus exposure and HLA in healthy donors. Vbeta (60) and Jbeta (13) primers were used in the PCR. Using immunoSEQ multiplex PCR, the repertoire was profiled, and TCRdb retains in-frame clones only, with some absent. The table lists over 75,000 clones, roughly a tenth of them singletons. Material: PBMCs. The receptors stem from a man aged 45-60 years in good health and CMV-seropositive.

The sample holds a few counts of this clone. The rearrangement links TRBV5-6 to TRBJ1-2, with D unclear. With 3 bases removed from V and 4 bases from J, the gap between germline ends came to 16 bases. This CDR3 is built from 15 residues. The germline CDR1 and CDR2 sequences are SGHDT and YYEEEE. The CDR3 DNA reads as TGTGCCAGCAGCTCGGAACCTACAGTAAGCTATGGCTACACCTTC. Translating it yields CASSSEPTVSYGYTF.

This clone was picked up a small number of times. The rearrangement uses TRBV5-1 and TRBJ2-2; 10 bases match TRBD2. Germline V gene data show CDR1 as SGHRS and CDR2 as YFSETQ. V was clipped by 0 bases and J by 7 bases; unmatched bases: 9. The CDR3 covers 17 residues. The CDR3 DNA is TGCGCCAGCAGCTTGGCTGGTAGCGGGAGGAGGAACGGGGAGCTGTTTTTT. Encoded protein: CASSLAGSGRRNGELFF. The full variable domain, its missing parts supplied by reference TRBV5-1 and TRBJ2-2, is KAGVTQTPRYLIKTRGQQVTLSCSPISGHRSVSWYQQTPGQGLQFLFEYFSETQRNKGNFPGRFSGRQFSNSRSEMNVSTLELGDSALYLCASSLAGSGRRNGELFFGEGSRLTVL.

This clone has more than one count but fewer than ten. This chain connects TRBV28 to TRBJ2-1, with a possible D match to TRBD2 (6 bases). Looked up from germline, CDR1 is MDHEN and CDR2 is SYDVKM. This CDR3 is 14 amino acids long. V was clipped by 8 bases and J by 8 bases, with 19 bases between them. CDR3 bases: TGTGCCAGCCAAGTACTAGCCGATGGGCATGAGCAGTTCTTC. It specifies CASQVLADGHEQFF.

This clone was picked up a small number of times. The chain combines TRBV7-3 with TRBJ2-7; 12 bases are a match to TRBD1. The CDR3 sequence is 15 residues long. Per germline, CDR1 SGHTA and CDR2 FQGTGA. With 5 bases clipped from V and 4 bases from J, the junction kept 6 bases outside the gene matches. CDR3 amino acids: CASSPGTGGDYEQYF. For the CDR3, the DNA is TGTGCCAGCAGCCCAGGGACAGGGGGCGATTACGAGCAGTACTTC.

V gene TRBV28 combines with J gene TRBJ1-2; D possibly corresponds to TRBD1 (5 bases). CDR3 length: 17 residues. Trimming removed 1 base from V and 1 base from J, with 16 bases in between. Germline V CDR1 and CDR2: MDHEN, SYDVKM. CDR3 sequence (DNA): TGTGCCAGCAGTTTATTCCCCAGGGTGGCGGATAACTATGGCTACACCTTC. Amino acids: CASSLFPRVADNYGYTF.

V and J are TRBV4-2 and TRBJ2-1; TRBD2 agrees at 7 bases. The CDR3 spans 16 residues. The V gene's germline CDR1 is LGHNA and CDR2 YNFKEQ. V shed 0 bases, J shed 4 bases, and the junction held 6 bases outside the gene matches. The CDR3 spells CASSQDLLAAYNEQFF. DNA of the CDR3: TGTGCCAGCAGCCAAGATCTTCTAGCGGCTTACAATGAGCAGTTCTTC.

This chain links TRBV28 with TRBJ2-1; 10 bases fit TRBD1. The CDR3 runs to 16 residues. CDR1 MDHEN and CDR2 SYDVKM come from the germline V gene. J was trimmed by 8 bases and V by 6 bases; bases with no gene match: 13. The CDR3 nucleotides read TGTGCCAGCAGCTTCTCACCCGGGACAGGGGAGGATGAGCAGTTCTTC. It specifies CASSFSPGTGEDEQFF.

The chain carries TRBV27 and TRBJ2-1; 8 bases map to TRBD2. Losses at the gene ends were 5 bases for V and 2 bases for J; bases not matched to a gene: 8. In germline, CDR1 is MNHEY, CDR2 SMNVEV (reference sequence). This CDR3 spans 16 amino acids. Written as DNA, the CDR3 is TGTGCCAGCAGTCCGCTAGCGGGCTATGCCTACAATGAGCAGTTCTTC. This gives the protein CASSPLAGYAYNEQFF.

The chain is built from TRBV28 and TRBJ2-3; 11 bases line up with TRBD2. V shed 5 bases and J 4 bases; nucleotides not matched to a gene: 5. From germline, CDR1 is MDHEN and CDR2 SYDVKM. The CDR3 is made up of 15 amino acids. CDR3 DNA sequence: TGTGCCAGCAGTCATAGCGGGAGGGTCCCAGATACGCAGTATTTT. Protein: CASSHSGRVPDTQYF.

V gene TRBV6-5 combines with J gene TRBJ2-7, with 8 bases lining up with TRBD1. Unmatched junction bases numbered 5, after V lost 4 bases and J lost 3 bases. This CDR3 contains 14 residues. Germline V gives CDR1 MNHEY, CDR2 SVGAGI. The CDR3 region is CASSSRTGSYEQYF. The CDR3 DNA sequence: TGTGCCAGCAGTTCCCGGACAGGGAGCTACGAGCAGTACTTC.

Only a few counts were recorded for this clone. This chain links TRBV6-5 with TRBJ1-1; D unresolved. This CDR3 region has 15 residues. With 4 bases removed from V and 0 bases from J, the gap between germline ends came to 12 bases. Germline CDR1 reads MNHEY; CDR2 reads SVGAGI. CDR3 nucleotides: TGTGCCAGCAGTTTGGGAGGGAGCTTGAACACTGAAGCTTTCTTT. Protein: CASSLGGSLNTEAFF.

The rearrangement uses TRBV7-6 and TRBJ1-1; TRBD1 is a possible D gene (6 bases). CDR1 is SGHVS, CDR2 FNYEAQ, per germline. The CDR3 totals 14 residues. V was cut by 2 bases and J by 0 bases, with 7 bases left in between. The CDR3 spells CASSLQGLNTEAFF. The CDR3 region has the DNA TGTGCCAGCAGCTTACAGGGGTTGAACACTGAAGCTTTCTTT.

This clone was detected a few times. The CDR3: CASSSAAGGPSRVAKNIQYF. The CDR3, as DNA: TGCGCCAGCAGCTCCGCGGCGGGAGGGCCTAGTAGGGTAGCCAAAAACATTCAGTACTTC. This rearrangement joins TRBV5-1 to TRBJ2-4; 9 bases line up with TRBD2. CDR1 is SGHRS, CDR2 YFSETQ, per germline. V lost 3 bases and J lost 0; bases outside the gene matches: 16. CDR3 length: 20 residues.

This clone was observed a handful of times. The rearrangement links TRBV9 to TRBJ1-4, with D unclear. Looked up from germline, CDR1 is SGDLS and CDR2 is YYNGEE. Trimming took off 0 bases at V and 4 bases at J, with 19 bases between the two ends. The CDR3 totals 18 residues. Here the CDR3 reads CASSVGWKPGAGNEKLFF. DNA of the CDR3: TGTGCCAGCAGCGTAGGTTGGAAACCAGGCGCGGGTAATGAAAAACTGTTTTTT.

In DNA form, the CDR3 reads TGTGCCAGTAGTATCCCCCAGGGATGGGGCTACACCTTC. It encodes CASSIPQGWGYTF. The chain is built from TRBV19 and TRBJ1-2; the D gene is possibly TRBD1 (5 bases). V lost 3 bases and J lost 8, with 13 bases in between. This CDR3 comprises 13 residues. CDR1 is LNHDA, CDR2 SQIVND, per germline (reference sequence). Full variable domain (missing parts from reference TRBV19 and TRBJ1-2): DGGITQSPKYLFRKEGQNVTLSCEQNLNHDAMYWYRQDPGQGLRLIYYSQIVNDFQKGDIAEGYSVSREKKESFPLTVTSAQKNPTAFYLCASSIPQGWGYTFGSGTRLTVV.

This sequence joins TRBV11-2 and TRBJ2-6; D is possibly TRBD1 (6 bases). V dropped 5 bases and J dropped 1 base, with 9 bases sitting between them. Germline V gene data show CDR1 as SGHAT and CDR2 as FQNNGV. The CDR3 spans 15 residues. CDR3 sequence reads: CASSPQGSGANVLTF. The CDR3 DNA reads as TGTGCCAGCAGCCCACAGGGTTCTGGGGCCAACGTCCTGACTTTC.

CDR3 region: CASSLNRIASGFYEQYF. The CDR3 coding sequence is TGTGCCAGCAGCCTAAATCGGATCGCCAGCGGATTCTACGAGCAGTACTTC. The rearrangement uses TRBV27 and TRBJ2-7, with a tentative D call TRBD2 (5 bases). V was pared by 6 bases and J by 3 bases, with 24 bases between. The CDR3 contains 17 residues. Looked up from germline, CDR1 is MNHEY and CDR2 is SMNVEV (reference sequence).

The chain employs TRBV4-1 and TRBJ1-2; 9 nucleotides agree with TRBD1. This CDR3 region has 14 residues. Germline CDR1 reads MGHRA; CDR2 reads YSYEKL. The V and J ends lost 3 bases and 6 bases, in that order; junction bases with no gene match: 5. CDR3: CASSQADRGNGYTF. In DNA, the CDR3 is TGCGCCAGCAGCCAGGCCGACAGGGGGAATGGCTACACCTTC.

The chain is built from TRBV28 and TRBJ2-7; weak D call: TRBD2 (6 bases). Looked up from germline, CDR1 is MDHEN and CDR2 is SYDVKM. There are 15 residues in the CDR3. V was shortened by 3 bases and J by 7 bases, with 19 bases between the two germline ends. The CDR3 region has the DNA TGTGCCAGCAGTTTCTCGGACCGCGGGACGGCGGAGCAGTACTTC. Amino acid sequence: CASSFSDRGTAEQYF.

This clone has only a few counts. The rearrangement joins TRBV6-4 to TRBJ2-3; 8 bases agree with TRBD2. The V segment lost 0 bases and the J segment 4 bases; nucleotides outside the gene matches: 6. From germline, CDR1 is MRHNA and CDR2 SNTAGT. The CDR3 length is 16 residues. The CDR3 sequence is CASSDSQREFSDTQYF. Here the CDR3 DNA reads TGTGCCAGCAGTGACTCACAGCGGGAGTTCTCAGATACGCAGTATTTT.

This clone was counted a few times. This chain links TRBV5-1 with TRBJ2-7, with a tentative D call TRBD2 (7 bases). CDR1 and CDR2 (germline): SGHRS, YFSETQ. This CDR3 spans 13 amino acids. V was clipped by 3 bases and J by 7 bases, with 14 bases between them. CDR3 sequence: CASSSGGLGEQYF. DNA for the CDR3: TGCGCCAGCAGCTCCGGGGGGCTGGGGGAGCAGTACTTC.

This clone has more than one count but fewer than ten. The chain is built from TRBV7-2 and TRBJ2-1; 7 bases match TRBD2. The CDR3 contains 14 residues. The germline V gene has CDR1 SGHTA and CDR2 FQGNSA. V lost 3 bases to trimming and J lost 6 bases; unmatched junction nucleotides: 5. The CDR3 DNA follows: TGTGCCAGCAGCTTGGGAGGGGCGGCCAATGAGCAGTTCTTC. Protein: CASSLGGAANEQFF.

The V gene is TRBV25-1, the J gene TRBJ2-3; 10 bases map to TRBD2. The CDR3 is 14 residues long. Germline V CDR1 and CDR2: MGHDK, SYGVNS. Trimming at V came to 5 bases and at J to 4 bases, leaving 3 bases not matched to a gene. This CDR3 is CASSIAGGSDTQYF. The CDR3 DNA sequence: TGTGCCAGCAGTATAGCGGGAGGTTCAGATACGCAGTATTTT.

On this clone itself: The junction and the germline gene differ at one end; a read error may be behind it. The chain recombines TRBV6-1 with TRBJ2-5; TRBD1 is a possible D gene (6 bases). Germline CDR1 reads MNHNS; CDR2 reads SASEGT. The CDR3 is 15 residues long. CDR3 region: CASSGGQPVGENQYF. Here the CDR3 DNA reads TGTGCCAGCAGTGGTGGACAGCCTGTGGGGGAGAACCAGTACTTC.

This clone was observed a few times. The chain has TRBV10-3 and TRBJ2-3; 7 nucleotides line up with TRBD1. The CDR3 covers 14 residues. Trimming cost V 6 bases and J 1 base; bases outside gene matches: 4. CDR1 is ENHRY and CDR2 is SYGVKD in the germline V gene. CDR3 in amino acids: CAISDRVGTDTQYF. The CDR3 coding sequence is TGTGCCATCAGCGACAGGGTGGGCACAGATACGCAGTATTTT.

V gene TRBV6-1 combines with J gene TRBJ2-5; 7 nucleotides agree with TRBD2. The V and J ends lost 4 bases and 1 base, in that order; junction bases with no gene match: 18. This CDR3 spans 19 amino acids. From germline, CDR1 is MNHNS and CDR2 SASEGT. As DNA, the CDR3 is TGTGCCAGCAGTGCTTTGGCGGGAGTAGAGGAGGGCGGCCAAGAGACCCAGTACTTC. Protein sequence: CASSALAGVEEGGQETQYF.

This clone was seen more than once but under ten times. This chain uses TRBV11-2 with TRBJ1-1, with D tentatively TRBD1 (6 bases). V lost 1 base and J 10 bases, leaving 19 bases between the germline ends. The germline V gene encodes CDR1 SGHAT and CDR2 FQNNGV. The CDR3 is 15 residues long. DNA for the CDR3: TGTGCCAGCAGCTTAGTATCAGGGGCCAATGAGGGAGCTTTCTTT. Amino acids: CASSLVSGANEGAFF.

The V and J genes are TRBV28 and TRBJ1-4; 8 nucleotides agree with TRBD1. This CDR3 comprises 18 residues. The J segment lost 0 bases and the V segment lost 5 bases, leaving 11 bases of the junction unmatched. Germline loops: CDR1 MDHEN, CDR2 SYDVKM. The CDR3 here is CASSPRQGSIATNEKLFF. The CDR3 DNA reads as TGTGCCAGCAGTCCCCGACAGGGGTCCATCGCAACTAATGAAAAACTGTTTTTT.

The rearrangement links TRBV12-5 to TRBJ1-1, with 8 bases that match TRBD1. The V gene end was trimmed by 0 bases and the J gene end by 3 bases; junction bases not matched to a gene: 9. The CDR3 has 17 amino acids. Germline loops: CDR1 LGHNT, CDR2 FRNRAP. CDR3: CASGLVFTGGRDTEAFF. The CDR3 bases are TGTGCTAGTGGTTTGGTCTTTACAGGGGGAAGGGACACTGAAGCTTTCTTT.

There are a few counts of this clone. The chain uses TRBV12-5 and TRBJ2-7, with D maybe TRBD2 (5 bases). The CDR3 has 16 residues. CDR1 and CDR2 (germline): LGHNT, FRNRAP. The V end was cut by 5 bases, the J end by 3 bases, with 20 bases between. This CDR3 is CASGHIQGGIIYEQYF. In DNA, the CDR3 is TGTGCTAGTGGTCACATTCAAGGAGGCATTATCTACGAGCAGTACTTC.

V and J are TRBV6-1 and TRBJ2-7; 10 positions agree with TRBD2. There are 17 residues in the CDR3. Germline CDR1 and CDR2: MNHNS and SASEGT. Losses at the gene ends were 4 bases for V and 2 bases for J; bases not matched to a gene: 11. The CDR3 sequence: CASSAPLTSGPAYEQYF. The CDR3 DNA reads as TGTGCCAGCAGTGCACCCCTGACTAGCGGGCCAGCCTACGAGCAGTACTTC.

The chain has TRBV5-4 and TRBJ2-2; TRBD2 matches 7 bases. Germline V gene sequence: CDR1 SGHNT, CDR2 YYREEE (reference sequence). Losses at the gene ends were 2 bases for V and 3 bases for J; bases not matched to a gene: 1. The CDR3 contains 14 residues. CDR3 nucleotides: TGTGCCAGCAGCTTTGCGGGAGACACCGGGGAGCTGTTTTTT. Protein: CASSFAGDTGELFF.